This T cell receptor (beta chain) was captured by sequencing in a study of T-cell reconstitution after alpha-beta-depleted transplantation in children. Unique molecular identifiers were built into the TCRbeta library. TCRdb independently ran MiXCR on the PCR reads; one entry per CDR3 protein. Of hundreds of thousands of distinct CDR3 sequences in the sample, about an eighth were seen once. This clonotype was counted many times. CDR3 size: 16 residues. V was pared by 0 bases and J by 4 bases, with 5 bases of the junction left unmatched. The germline gives CDR1 SGHDT, CDR2 YYEEEE. The J gene is TRBJ2-2, the V gene TRBV5-6; the match to TRBD2 covers 8 bases. The clonotype originates from a girl aged 2 to 10 with congenital amegakaryocytic thrombocytopenia, due to receive a stem cell transplant. The sequencing used PBMCs, collected before TCRalphabeta/CD19-depleted stem cell transplant. The CDR3 protein is CASSLDGRAGTGELFF. The CDR3 coding sequence is TGTGCCAGCAGCTTGGACGGGAGGGCCGGCACCGGGGAGCTGTTTTTT.